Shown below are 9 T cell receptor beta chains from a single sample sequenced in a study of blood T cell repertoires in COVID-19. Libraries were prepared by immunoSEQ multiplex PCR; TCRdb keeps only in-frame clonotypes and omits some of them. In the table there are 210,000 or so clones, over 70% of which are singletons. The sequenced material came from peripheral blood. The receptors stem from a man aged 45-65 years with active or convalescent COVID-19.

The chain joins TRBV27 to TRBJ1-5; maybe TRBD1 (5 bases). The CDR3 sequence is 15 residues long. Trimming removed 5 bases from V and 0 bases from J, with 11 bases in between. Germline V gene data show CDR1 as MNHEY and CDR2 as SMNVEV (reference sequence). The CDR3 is CASSKTGYSNQPQHF. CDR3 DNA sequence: TGTGCCAGCAGTAAAACAGGTTATAGCAATCAGCCCCAGCATTTT.

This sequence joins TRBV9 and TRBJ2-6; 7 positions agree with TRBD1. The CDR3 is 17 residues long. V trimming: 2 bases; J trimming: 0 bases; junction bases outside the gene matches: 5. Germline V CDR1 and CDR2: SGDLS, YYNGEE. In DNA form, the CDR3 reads TGTGCCAGCAGCGTCTTCGACAGGGCCTCTGGGGCCAACGTCCTGACTTTC. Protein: CASSVFDRASGANVLTF. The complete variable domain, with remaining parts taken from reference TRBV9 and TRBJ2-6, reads DSGVTQTPKHLITATGQRVTLRCSPRSGDLSVYWYQQSLDQGLQFLIQYYNGEERAKGNILERFSAQQFPDLHSELNLSSLELGDSALYFCASSVFDRASGANVLTFGAGSRLTVL.

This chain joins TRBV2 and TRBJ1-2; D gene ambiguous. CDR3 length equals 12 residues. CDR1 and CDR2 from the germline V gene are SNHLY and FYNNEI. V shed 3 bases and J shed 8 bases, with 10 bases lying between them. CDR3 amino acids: CASSDWAQGYTF. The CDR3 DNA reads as TGTGCCAGCAGTGACTGGGCGCAGGGCTACACCTTC.

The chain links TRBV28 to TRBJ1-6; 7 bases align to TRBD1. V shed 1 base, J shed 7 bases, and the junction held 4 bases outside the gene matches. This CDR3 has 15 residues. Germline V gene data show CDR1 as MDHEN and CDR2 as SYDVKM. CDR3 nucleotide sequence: TGTGCCAGCAGTTTATCCGGGACAGTCAATTCACCCCTCCACTTT. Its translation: CASSLSGTVNSPLHF.

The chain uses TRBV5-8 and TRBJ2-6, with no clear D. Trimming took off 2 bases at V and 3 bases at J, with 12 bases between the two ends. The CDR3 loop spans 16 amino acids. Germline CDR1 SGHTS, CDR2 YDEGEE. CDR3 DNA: TGTGCCAGCAGCTTTGTCGGAGTGTTTGGGGCCAACGTCCTGACTTTC. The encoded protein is CASSFVGVFGANVLTF.

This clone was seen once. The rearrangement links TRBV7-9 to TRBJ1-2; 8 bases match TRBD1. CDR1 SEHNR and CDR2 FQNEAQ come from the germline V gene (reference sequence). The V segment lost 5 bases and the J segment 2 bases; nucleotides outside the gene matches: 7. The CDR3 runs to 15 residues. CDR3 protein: CASSTPHRGNYGYTF. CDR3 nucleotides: TGTGCCAGCAGCACACCACACAGGGGGAACTATGGCTACACCTTC.

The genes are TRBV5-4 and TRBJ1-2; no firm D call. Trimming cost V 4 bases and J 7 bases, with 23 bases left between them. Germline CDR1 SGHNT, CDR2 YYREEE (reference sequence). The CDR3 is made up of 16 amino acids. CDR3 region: CASSGRQAATAGGYTF. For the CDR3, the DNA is TGTGCCAGCAGCGGGAGGCAAGCAGCCACGGCAGGTGGCTACACCTTC.

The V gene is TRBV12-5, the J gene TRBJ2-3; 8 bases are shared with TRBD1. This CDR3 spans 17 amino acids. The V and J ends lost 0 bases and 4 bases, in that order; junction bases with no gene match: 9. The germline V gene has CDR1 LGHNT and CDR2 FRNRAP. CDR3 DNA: TGTGCTAGTGGTTTGGTTGCAGGGGGCTATATTGCAGATACGCAGTATTTT. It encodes CASGLVAGGYIADTQYF. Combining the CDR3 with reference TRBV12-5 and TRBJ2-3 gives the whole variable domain DARVTQTPRHKVTEMGQEVTMRCQPILGHNTVFWYRQTMMQGLELLAYFRNRAPLDDSGMPKDRFSAEMPDATLATLKIQPSEPRDSAVYFCASGLVAGGYIADTQYFGPGTRLTVL.

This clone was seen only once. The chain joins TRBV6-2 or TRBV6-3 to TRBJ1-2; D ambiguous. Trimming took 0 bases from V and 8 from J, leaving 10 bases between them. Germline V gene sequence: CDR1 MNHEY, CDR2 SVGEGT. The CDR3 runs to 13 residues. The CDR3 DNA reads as TGTGCCAGCAGTTACTCGCGGTCGCCGGGCTACACCTTC. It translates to CASSYSRSPGYTF.